The next 31 T cell receptor beta chains were all read from a single sample in a study of T cells in localized non-small cell lung cancer. Assay: immunoSEQ multiplex PCR; the TCRdb copy retains only in-frame clones and omits some. The sample gives 1,500 to 2,000 clones, around 28% of which show up once; over 10% is in the top ten. The sample in question was normal lung tissue next to the tumor, obtained before any cancer treatment. These receptors all come from an older male donor with stage II squamous cell lung carcinoma.

This clone appeared a few times. The chain employs TRBV6-4 and TRBJ1-1; 8 bases are a match to TRBD1. The germline V gene encodes CDR1 MRHNA and CDR2 SNTAGT. V dropped 6 bases and J dropped 4; count of bases not matched to a gene: 7. This CDR3 spans 14 amino acids. The DNA of the CDR3 is TGTGCCAGCAGGGCAGGGGGCCCCCTCACTGAAGCTTTCTTT. Translating it yields CASRAGGPLTEAFF.

The chain uses TRBV11-3 and TRBJ1-5; weak D call: TRBD1 (5 bases). Per germline, CDR1 SGHNT and CDR2 YENEEA. The CDR3 is 14 amino acids. Deletions cut 1 base from V and 7 bases from J, with 11 bases between. The chain's CDR3 is CASSLGGVGQPQHF. CDR3 in DNA: TGTGCCAGCAGCTTAGGAGGGGTTGGACAGCCCCAGCATTTT.

This clone showed up just a few times. V gene TRBV11-3 combines with J gene TRBJ2-3; 8 positions agree with TRBD1. CDR1 SGHNT and CDR2 YENEEA come from the germline V gene. This CDR3 comprises 15 residues. Trimming at V came to 3 bases and at J to 3 bases, leaving 5 bases not matched to a gene. The CDR3 spells CASSLVTGGTDTQYF. Written as DNA, the CDR3 is TGTGCCAGCAGCTTGGTCACAGGGGGGACAGATACGCAGTATTTT.

This chain connects TRBV6-8 to TRBJ2-5; the D is unclear. The CDR3 sequence is 14 residues long. Trimming took off 2 bases at V and 5 bases at J, with 12 bases between the two ends. Germline CDR1 reads MNHGY; CDR2 reads SAAAGT. Written as DNA, the CDR3 is TGTGCCAGCAGTTACGTAGGGCCATCGGAGACCCAGTACTTC. Protein: CASSYVGPSETQYF.

J is TRBJ2-1 and V is TRBV6-8, with TRBD2 matching over 8 bases. The V segment lost 5 bases and the J segment 5 bases; nucleotides outside the gene matches: 11. This CDR3 has 16 amino acids. Per the germline V gene, CDR1 is MNHGY and CDR2 is SAAAGT. CDR3 DNA sequence: TGTGCCAGCAGTGACCTTTGGACTAGCCTTAACAATGAGCAGTTCTTC. Its translation: CASSDLWTSLNNEQFF.

J is TRBJ1-5 and V is TRBV19, with D unclear. Trimming took off 2 bases at V and 3 bases at J, with 8 bases between the two ends. The V gene's germline CDR1 is LNHDA and CDR2 SQIVND (reference sequence). This CDR3 spans 14 amino acids. The CDR3 protein is CASSIRQNNQPQHF. The CDR3 DNA reads TGTGCCAGTAGTATAAGGCAGAACAATCAGCCCCAGCATTTT.

CDR3 sequence: CASGLVAPWGGELFF. CDR3 in DNA: TGTGCTAGTGGTTTGGTGGCCCCGTGGGGAGGGGAGCTGTTTTTT. V and J are TRBV12-5 and TRBJ2-2; D call uncertain. Germline loops: CDR1 LGHNT, CDR2 FRNRAP. The CDR3 runs to 15 residues. Trimming cost V 0 bases and J 8 bases, with 13 bases left between them.

This clone showed up just a few times. This chain connects TRBV6-8 to TRBJ1-2, with a possible D match to TRBD1 (5 bases). Trimming took off 5 bases at V and 2 bases at J, with 9 bases between the two ends. The CDR3 runs to 13 residues. Germline CDR1 is MNHGY and CDR2 is SAAAGT. CDR3 bases: TGTGCCAGCAGTCAACGGGACAACTATGGCTACACCTTC. This encodes CASSQRDNYGYTF.

This clone was counted between two and nine times. J is TRBJ1-2 and V is TRBV9; a weak D match, TRBD1 (5 bases). The CDR3 has 15 amino acids. From germline, CDR1 is SGDLS and CDR2 YYNGEE. The V gene lost 3 bases and the J gene lost 4 bases, with 16 bases spanning the gap. The CDR3 DNA reads as TGTGCCAGCAGCGGGCCGGGACTCGACCCCTATGGCTACACCTTC. Protein product: CASSGPGLDPYGYTF.

The chain is built from TRBV19 and TRBJ1-3; tentative D call: TRBD1 (5 bases). Germline values: CDR1 LNHDA, CDR2 SQIVND (reference sequence). This CDR3 is built from 13 residues. V was clipped by 4 bases and J by 3 bases, with 7 bases between them. CDR3 loop: CASSNQGGNTIYF. The CDR3 DNA reads TGTGCCAGTAGTAACCAGGGTGGAAACACCATATATTTT.

CDR3 coding DNA: TGTGCCAGCAGCGTAGGGACTAACCACGAGCAGTACTTC. This sequence encodes CASSVGTNHEQYF. The chain employs TRBV9 and TRBJ2-7, with D perhaps TRBD2 (6 bases). The CDR3 length is 13 residues. Trimming removed 0 bases from V and 5 bases from J, with 9 bases in between. CDR1 SGDLS and CDR2 YYNGEE come from the germline V gene.

V gene TRBV2 combines with J gene TRBJ2-7; tentatively, D is TRBD1 (5 bases). V was clipped by 3 bases and J by 5 bases, with 11 bases between them. Germline CDR1 and CDR2: SNHLY and FYNNEI. CDR3 length: 13 amino acids. The CDR3 DNA reads TGTGCCAGCAGTGAGCAGGGATTTAACGAGCAGTACTTC. Residues: CASSEQGFNEQYF.

This chain links TRBV19 with TRBJ2-1; 12 nucleotides align to TRBD2. CDR3 length: 16 residues. J was trimmed by 6 bases and V by 5 bases; bases with no gene match: 8. CDR1 LNHDA and CDR2 SQIVND come from the germline V gene (reference sequence). CDR3 amino acids: CASSVLAGGPVNEQFF. The CDR3 coding sequence is TGTGCCAGTAGTGTCCTAGCGGGGGGGCCAGTCAATGAGCAGTTCTTC.

This clone counts as medium-sized (0.01 to 0.1%). The chain uses TRBV6-8 and TRBJ2-3; 12 bases fit TRBD2. Germline V lookup: CDR1 MNHGY, CDR2 SAAAGT. The CDR3 runs to 14 residues. The J segment lost 2 bases and the V segment lost 10 bases, leaving 4 bases of the junction unmatched. The CDR3 nucleotides read TGTGCCATCCGGACTAGCGGGGACACAGATACGCAGTATTTT. It specifies CAIRTSGDTDTQYF.

The rearrangement links TRBV12-5 to TRBJ1-5; 7 nucleotides match TRBD1. Germline V gene lookup returns CDR1 LGHNT and CDR2 FRNRAP. The CDR3 loop spans 16 amino acids. Trimming cost V 0 bases and J 0 bases; bases outside gene matches: 2. CDR3 DNA sequence: TGTGCTAGTGGTTTGGTTCAGGGGGTTAGCAATCAGCCCCAGCATTTT. Translated: CASGLVQGVSNQPQHF.

This clone has just a few counts. The sample holds other DNA sequences that translate to the same CDR3. The chain has TRBV6-8 and TRBJ2-7, with 10 bases that match TRBD2. The ends lost 0 bases at V and 2 bases at J; junction bases unmatched: 7. CDR3 length: 17 amino acids. CDR1 and CDR2 from the germline V gene are MNHGY and SAAAGT. This CDR3 is CASSYSNRLAGAYEQYF. The DNA for the CDR3 is TGTGCCAGCAGTTACTCGAACCGGCTAGCGGGGGCCTACGAGCAGTACTTC.

This CDR3 is CASSPTGGAGNTIYF. The CDR3 region has the DNA TGTGCCAGCAGTCCGACAGGGGGAGCGGGAAACACCATATATTTT. The rearrangement joins TRBV6-7 to TRBJ1-3, with 9 positions matching TRBD1. TRBV6-7 is sorted into the ORF group, with uncertain function. There are 15 residues in the CDR3. The trim removed 5 bases at V and 4 bases at J, leaving 6 bases unmatched.

The chain joins TRBV25-1 to TRBJ1-4, with TRBD1 matching over 8 bases. V shed 0 bases, J shed 8 bases, and the junction held 11 bases outside the gene matches. Germline values: CDR1 MGHDK, CDR2 SYGVNS. This CDR3 contains 17 residues. CDR3 sequence reads: CASSEYGDRGGREKLFF. In nucleotides, the CDR3 is TGTGCCAGCAGTGAATATGGTGACAGGGGAGGACGAGAAAAACTGTTTTTT.

By share, this clone counts as medium-sized. The chain couples TRBV9 to TRBJ1-1; D might be TRBD1 (6 bases). The CDR3 consists of 14 residues. CDR1 and CDR2 from the germline V gene are SGDLS and YYNGEE. Trimming cost V 6 bases and J 3 bases, with 15 bases left between them. CDR3 residues: CASKPGGRDTEAFF. CDR3 DNA sequence: TGTGCCAGCAAGCCCGGGGGCAGAGACACTGAAGCTTTCTTT.

This clone was counted only a few times. The rearrangement uses TRBV11-3 and TRBJ1-6, with 9 bases fitting TRBD1. The V gene's germline CDR1 is SGHNT and CDR2 YENEEA. Trimming removed 5 bases from V and 7 bases from J; junction bases left unmatched: 12. This CDR3 spans 17 amino acids. DNA of the CDR3: TGTGCCAGCAGCCCAGAGACAGGGGGATGGAGAAATTCACCCCTCCACTTT. Its protein is CASSPETGGWRNSPLHF.

This clone was observed a handful of times. This sequence joins TRBV6-1 and TRBJ2-7; D is undetermined. The germline V and J ends were trimmed by 0 bases and 4 bases, with 13 bases remaining between them. The CDR3 is made up of 15 amino acids. CDR1 is MNHNS and CDR2 is SASEGT in the germline V gene. The CDR3 sequence is CASSEASPAPYEQYF. The CDR3 DNA reads TGTGCCAGCAGTGAAGCGTCGCCGGCCCCTTACGAGCAGTACTTC.

The chain employs TRBV11-3 and TRBJ2-7; 8 bases fit TRBD2. CDR1 and CDR2 from the germline V gene are SGHNT and YENEEA. The junction had 10 bases not matched to a gene; V was cut back by 4 bases and J by 5 bases. This CDR3 has 15 residues. CDR3 protein: CASSYGAGGLNEQYF. The CDR3 nucleotides are TGTGCCAGCAGCTACGGGGCGGGGGGATTGAACGAGCAGTACTTC.

A remark on this clone: At one boundary the junction diverges from the germline segment, which might be a read error. J is TRBJ1-2 and V is TRBV29-1; D perhaps matches TRBD1 (5 bases). Germline V gene lookup returns CDR1 SQVTM and CDR2 ANQGSEA. CDR3 length: 12 amino acids. CDR3 amino acids: CSVEEWDYDYTF. CDR3 DNA sequence: TGCAGCGTTGAAGAGTGGGACTATGACTACACCTTC.

A few counts support this clone. This chain joins TRBV9 and TRBJ2-3, with TRBD2 identical over 7 bases. V shed 0 bases, J shed 8 bases, and the junction held 9 bases outside the gene matches. The CDR3 is 15 residues long. From germline, CDR1 is SGDLS and CDR2 YYNGEE. CDR3 coding DNA: TGTGCCAGCAGCGTAGACGGGGGGAGAGAGATTACGCAGTATTTT. It codes for CASSVDGGREITQYF.

V is TRBV2 and J is TRBJ1-1, with D perhaps TRBD1 (5 bases). The germline CDR1 and CDR2 sequences are SNHLY and FYNNEI. Trimming pared 9 bases from V and 8 bases from J, leaving 16 bases between. The CDR3 contains 12 residues. The CDR3 DNA reads TGTGCCAGATCCCCGTCCGGGACGGAAGCTTTCTTT. Its protein is CARSPSGTEAFF.

The chain recombines TRBV29-1 with TRBJ2-5; TRBD2 agrees at 7 bases. The CDR3 loop spans 14 amino acids. V was pared by 7 bases and J by 5 bases, with 13 bases of the junction left unmatched. Per the germline V gene, CDR1 is SQVTM and CDR2 is ANQGSEA. The CDR3 nucleotides read TGCAGCGCCGGAGGGGAGGGTCGACGGGAGACCCAGTACTTC. Its translation is CSAGGEGRRETQYF.

A single count supports this clone. The chain joins TRBV19 to TRBJ1-1; 8 positions match TRBD1. Germline CDR1 reads LNHDA; CDR2 reads SQIVND (reference sequence). V trimming: 8 bases; J trimming: 3 bases; junction bases outside the gene matches: 8. The CDR3 loop spans 14 amino acids. The CDR3 region has the DNA TGTGCCAGTTTAACCCAGGGGGCGCACACTGAAGCTTTCTTT. It translates to CASLTQGAHTEAFF.

This clone was found once. The V gene is TRBV19, the J gene TRBJ2-1; 9 positions match TRBD2. Germline-derived CDR1 and CDR2 are LNHDA and SQIVND (reference sequence). The CDR3 has 16 residues. V was pared by 0 bases and J by 2 bases, with 2 bases of the junction left unmatched. The CDR3 here is CASSIDSGGTYNEQFF. In DNA form, the CDR3 reads TGTGCCAGTAGTATAGACAGCGGGGGGACCTACAATGAGCAGTTCTTC.

By its share, this clone is medium-sized (0.01 to 0.1%). This chain links TRBV11-3 with TRBJ2-3; 12 bases are shared with TRBD2. This CDR3 region has 14 residues. V trimming: 5 bases; J trimming: 5 bases; junction bases outside the gene matches: 2. Looked up from germline, CDR1 is SGHNT and CDR2 is YENEEA. The CDR3 sequence is CASSGLAGRDTQYF. The CDR3 DNA reads as TGTGCCAGCAGCGGACTAGCGGGGAGAGATACGCAGTATTTT.

By sample fraction, this clone is large (0.1 to 1%). The chain links TRBV19 to TRBJ1-4, with TRBD1 matching over 8 bases. There are 16 residues in the CDR3. The ends lost 5 bases at V and 11 bases at J; junction bases unmatched: 16. Germline-derived CDR1 and CDR2 are LNHDA and SQIVND (reference sequence). Written as DNA, the CDR3 is TGTGCCAGTAGTGCAAAGGCCAGGGGGCCAGAGGAGAAACTGTTTTTT. It encodes CASSAKARGPEEKLFF. The whole variable domain, filled in from reference TRBV19 and TRBJ1-4, reads DGGITQSPKYLFRKEGQNVTLSCEQNLNHDAMYWYRQDPGQGLRLIYYSQIVNDFQKGDIAEGYSVSREKKESFPLTVTSAQKNPTAFYLCASSAKARGPEEKLFFGSGTQLSVL.

The rearrangement uses TRBV11-3 and TRBJ2-6; D not certain. Trimming pared 1 base from V and 0 bases from J, leaving 1 base between. This CDR3 has 14 amino acids. CDR1 SGHNT and CDR2 YENEEA come from the germline V gene. In nucleotides, the CDR3 is TGTGCCAGCAGCTTAGTCTCTGGGGCCAACGTCCTGACTTTC. It codes for CASSLVSGANVLTF.